This T cell receptor (beta chain) comes out of a study of T-cell reconstitution after alpha-beta-depleted transplantation in children (dated by TCRdb to between 2015 and 2016). Concerning the study at large: T-cell immune reconstitution after TCRalphabeta/CD19-depleted allogeneic hematopoietic cell transplantation in children was quantitatively tracked in the study by means of TCR repertoire profiling.

Library method: PCR. TCRdb shows the sequencer as Illumina HiSeq 2500. TCR libraries were prepared with molecular barcoding, using unique molecular identifiers to normalize TCRbeta repertoire quantification. TCRdb reanalyzed the raw reads on its own, using fastp at Q25 for trimming and MiXCR for clone calling, and kept in-frame beta chains. Identical CDR3 protein sequences are pooled into one entry, listed with their most common genes and DNA. The sample yields hundreds of thousands of distinct CDR3 sequences; under 15% were counted once. The ten largest clones capture over 5.5% of the sample. This clonotype was picked up many times. It has no known antigen specificity. It has no much larger one-base neighbor in the sample; base qualities were not kept. V drops 4 bases and J drops 4 bases, leaving 11 bases in between. CDR3 length: 12 amino acids, cysteine to phenylalanine. The entry retains the CDR3 DNA only, 36 bases that are in frame from base 1. Taken from the germline V gene, the CDR1 and CDR2 loops are SQVTM and ANQGSEA.

Recombination linked TRBV29-1 to TRBJ2-7, with the D gene call left open. The source is a human donor who donated a stem cell graft to a child with combined immunodeficiency. Sequencing was performed on PBMCs from the stem cell graft donor, taken from the stem cell graft. The CDR3 reads as follows: CSVAHDQYEQYF. DNA sequence: TGCAGCGTTGCCCACGATCAATACGAGCAGTACTTC.